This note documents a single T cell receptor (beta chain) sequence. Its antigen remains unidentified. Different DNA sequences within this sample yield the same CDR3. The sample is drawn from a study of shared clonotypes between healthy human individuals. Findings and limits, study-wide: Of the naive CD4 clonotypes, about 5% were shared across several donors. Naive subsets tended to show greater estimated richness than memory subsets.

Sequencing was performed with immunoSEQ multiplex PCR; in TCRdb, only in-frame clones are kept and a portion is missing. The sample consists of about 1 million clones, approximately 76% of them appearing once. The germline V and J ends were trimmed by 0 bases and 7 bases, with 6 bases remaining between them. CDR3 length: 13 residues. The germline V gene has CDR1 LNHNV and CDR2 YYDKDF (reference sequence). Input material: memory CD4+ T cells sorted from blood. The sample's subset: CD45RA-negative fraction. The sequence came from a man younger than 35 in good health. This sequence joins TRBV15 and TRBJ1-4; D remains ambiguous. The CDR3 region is CATSRDRGEKLFF. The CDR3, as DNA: TGTGCCACCAGCAGAGATCGGGGTGAAAAACTGTTTTTT.